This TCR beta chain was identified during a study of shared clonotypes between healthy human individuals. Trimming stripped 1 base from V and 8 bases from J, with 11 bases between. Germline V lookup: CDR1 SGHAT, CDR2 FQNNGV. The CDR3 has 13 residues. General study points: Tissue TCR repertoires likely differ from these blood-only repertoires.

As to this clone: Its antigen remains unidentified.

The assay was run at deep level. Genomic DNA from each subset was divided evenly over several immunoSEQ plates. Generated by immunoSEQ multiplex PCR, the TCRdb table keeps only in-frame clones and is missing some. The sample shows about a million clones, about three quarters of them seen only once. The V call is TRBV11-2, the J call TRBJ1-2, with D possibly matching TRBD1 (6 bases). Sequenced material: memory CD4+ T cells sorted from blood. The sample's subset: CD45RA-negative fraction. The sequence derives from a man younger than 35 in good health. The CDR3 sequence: CASSLGGAEGYTF. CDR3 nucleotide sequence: TGTGCCAGCAGCTTAGGGGGGGCTGAGGGCTACACCTTC.